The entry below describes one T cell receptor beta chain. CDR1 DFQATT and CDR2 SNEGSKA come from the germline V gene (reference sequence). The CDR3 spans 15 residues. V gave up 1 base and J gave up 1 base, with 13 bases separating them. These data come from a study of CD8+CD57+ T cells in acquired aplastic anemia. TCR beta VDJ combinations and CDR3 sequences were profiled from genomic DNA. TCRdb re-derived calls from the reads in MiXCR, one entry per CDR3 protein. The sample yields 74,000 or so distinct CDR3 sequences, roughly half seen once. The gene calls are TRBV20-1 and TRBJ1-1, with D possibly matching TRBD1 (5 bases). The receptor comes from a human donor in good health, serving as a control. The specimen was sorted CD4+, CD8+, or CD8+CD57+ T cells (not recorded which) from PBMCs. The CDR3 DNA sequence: TGCAGTGCTAGAGGACGGGGAAGGGGGAACACTGAAGCTTTCTTT. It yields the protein CSARGRGRGNTEAFF.